Detailed here is one T cell receptor (beta chain). Its antigen remains unidentified. This record belongs to a study of identical twins. Study-wide points: Analyses of zero insertions could, in part, be confounded by invariant MAIT and iNKT cells.

Trimming cost V 3 bases and J 8 bases, with 11 bases left between them. The CDR3 totals 13 residues. The germline CDR1 and CDR2 sequences are MNHNS and SASEGT. TCRdb itself ran the 5' RACE reads through MiXCR, one entry per CDR3 protein. The repertoire has about 890,000 distinct CDR3 sequences, roughly 12% of them found once; the top ten carry around 1.6%. The data also belong to a second study, concerning yellow fever vaccine responses in identical twins.

The chain employs TRBV6-1 and TRBJ2-1; D remains ambiguous. Sequencing was carried out using PBMCs. The sequence was obtained from a woman aged 18-29 years in good health. The CDR3 DNA reads as TGTGCCAGCAGTGATAGTTTCACGGATGAGCAGTTCTTC. It specifies CASSDSFTDEQFF.